A single count supports the clone carrying this TCR beta chain. The data stem from a study of blood T cell repertoires in COVID-19. Per the original methods: Cell counts per sample came from amplifying reference gene primers. TCRdb's table, derived via immunoSEQ multiplex PCR, lists solely in-frame clones and lacks some. V, J and clone size derive from that table, while D and trimming were established from the DNA sequence. The table shows approximately 100,000 clones, with approximately 70% occurring only once. Trimming pared 1 base from V and 8 bases from J, leaving 14 bases between. This CDR3 is built from 14 residues. Germline V lookup: CDR1 MNHNS, CDR2 SASEGT.

Sequencing was performed on peripheral blood. The receptor's source is a man older than 75 with acute or convalescent COVID-19. The chain couples TRBV6-1 to TRBJ1-2; D remains unclear. CDR3 sequence: CASSEVAVLQGYTF. Written as DNA, the CDR3 is TGTGCCAGCAGTGAAGTCGCAGTCCTTCAGGGCTACACCTTC.